The 19 T cell receptor beta chains in this list originate from one sample, sequenced in a study of ipilimumab plus nivolumab after autologous stem cell transplantation. Only in-frame clones appear in the TCRdb table, and some are missing; sequencing was by immunoSEQ multiplex PCR. The table records fewer than 85,000 clones, around 80% of them present only once. The sequenced sample was PBMCs, obtained in a trial of ipilimumab plus nivolumab as post-transplant consolidation. These receptor sequences come from a male donor with diffuse large B-cell lymphoma.

The CDR3 DNA reads as TGTGCCGCAGAGGTGAACACTGAAGCTTTCTTT. This codes for CAAEVNTEAFF. This chain joins TRBV7-9 and TRBJ1-1; D call uncertain. CDR3 size: 11 residues. Germline V gene data show CDR1 as SEHNR and CDR2 as FQNEAQ (reference sequence). Trimming stripped 11 bases from V and 0 bases from J, with 7 bases between.

This chain links TRBV27 with TRBJ1-5; 10 bases align to TRBD1. J was trimmed by 4 bases and V by 5 bases; bases with no gene match: 11. CDR1 and CDR2 (germline): MNHEY, SMNVEV (reference sequence). The CDR3 spans 17 residues. This CDR3 reads CASSTIRQGAGNQPQHF. The CDR3 DNA is TGTGCCAGCAGTACCATTCGACAGGGGGCCGGGAATCAGCCCCAGCATTTT.

This chain uses TRBV5-6 with TRBJ1-3, with 9 bases that match TRBD1. Looked up from germline, CDR1 is SGHDT and CDR2 is YYEEEE. V shed 4 bases and J 2 bases; nucleotides not matched to a gene: 10. This CDR3 contains 17 residues. The CDR3 is CASSTRPRQGAGNTIYF. CDR3 DNA sequence: TGTGCCAGCAGCACCAGACCACGACAGGGGGCTGGAAACACCATATATTTT.

The chain recombines TRBV27 with TRBJ2-7; a possible D gene is TRBD2 (7 bases). Trimming left V 6 bases short and J 1 base short, with 22 bases between. Germline V gives CDR1 MNHEY, CDR2 SMNVEV (reference sequence). CDR3 length: 17 residues. The CDR3 loop is CASRRILSGGRSYEQYF. DNA of the CDR3: TGTGCCAGCAGACGAATACTCTCGGGGGGCCGTTCCTACGAGCAGTACTTC.

The V and J genes are TRBV6-6 and TRBJ2-5; weak D call: TRBD1 (7 bases). The CDR3 has 14 residues. The germline V gene has CDR1 MNHNY and CDR2 SVGAGI (reference sequence). Trimming took 6 bases from V and 5 from J, leaving 16 bases between them. The CDR3 DNA sequence: TGTGCCAGCAGGCAGGGGGGTCCGCGGGAGACCCAGTACTTC. Translation gives CASRQGGPRETQYF.

This rearrangement joins TRBV14 to TRBJ1-1; D is unresolved. The V gene's germline CDR1 is SGHDN and CDR2 FVKESK. Trimming stripped 1 base from V and 3 bases from J, with 15 bases between. The CDR3 is 16 residues long. CDR3 sequence: CASSQVIRAGYTEAFF. The CDR3 DNA is TGTGCCAGCAGCCAAGTCATACGGGCGGGTTACACTGAAGCTTTCTTT.

The rearrangement joins TRBV6-1 to TRBJ1-2, with 9 bases identical to TRBD1. Germline CDR1 and CDR2: MNHNS and SASEGT. The CDR3 has 15 residues. V trimming: 3 bases; J trimming: 4 bases; junction bases outside the gene matches: 6. The CDR3 DNA reads TGTGCCAGCAGTGACACAGGGGGCCCTCGCTATGGCTACACCTTC. Amino acids: CASSDTGGPRYGYTF.

The V and J genes are TRBV5-6 and TRBJ1-2; D not certain. Trimming took off 4 bases at V and 3 bases at J, with 19 bases between the two ends. CDR3 length: 16 residues. Germline CDR1 is SGHDT and CDR2 is YYEEEE. The DNA for the CDR3 is TGTGCCAGCAGCACTCTCTCTTCAAGGAACTACTATGGCTACACCTTC. Amino acid sequence: CASSTLSSRNYYGYTF. Full variable domain (outside the CDR3, taken from reference TRBV5-6 and TRBJ1-2): DAGVTQSPTHLIKTRGQQVTLRCSPKSGHDTVSWYQQALGQGPQFIFQYYEEEERQRGNFPDRFSGHQFPNYSSELNVNALLLGDSALYLCASSTLSSRNYYGYTFGSGTRLTVV.

The sample holds one count of this clone. The chain joins TRBV27 to TRBJ2-7; no clear D. Germline CDR1 MNHEY, CDR2 SMNVEV (reference sequence). This CDR3 contains 15 residues. V lost 2 bases and J lost 2, with 13 bases in between. The CDR3 loop reads CASSLVSRPAYEQYF. The CDR3 bases are TGTGCCAGCAGTTTAGTCAGCCGACCGGCCTACGAGCAGTACTTC.

This clone has just a few counts. This sequence joins TRBV5-1 and TRBJ2-2, with 7 bases that match TRBD2. Germline CDR1 and CDR2: SGHRS and YFSETQ. This CDR3 has 16 amino acids. The ends lost 0 bases at V and 3 bases at J; junction bases unmatched: 5. The CDR3 nucleotides read TGCGCCAGCAGCTTGGTAGCGGGTTTTTACACCGGGGAGCTGTTTTTT. It yields the protein CASSLVAGFYTGELFF.

The table lists this clone with a few counts. This chain connects TRBV7-2 to TRBJ1-4; maybe TRBD1 (5 bases). CDR1 and CDR2 from the germline V gene are SGHTA and FQGNSA. CDR3 length: 14 residues. With 1 base removed from V and 2 bases from J, the gap between germline ends came to 5 bases. CDR3 nucleotide sequence: TGTGCCAGCAGCTTAGACAGGACTAATGAAAAACTGTTTTTT. As protein: CASSLDRTNEKLFF.

The chain recombines TRBV6-5 with TRBJ2-3; the match to TRBD1 covers 7 bases. CDR1 MNHEY and CDR2 SVGAGI come from the germline V gene. The V gene end was trimmed by 6 bases and the J gene end by 4 bases; junction bases not matched to a gene: 10. This CDR3 contains 15 residues. The CDR3 loop is CASRPFRGIADTQYF. In DNA form, the CDR3 reads TGTGCCAGCAGGCCCTTCAGGGGGATCGCAGATACGCAGTATTTT.

The rearrangement links TRBV7-9 to TRBJ2-3, with 11 bases aligning to TRBD2. Germline loops: CDR1 SEHNR, CDR2 FQNEAQ (reference sequence). V lost 6 bases, J lost 5 bases, and 7 bases stayed unmatched. CDR3 length: 15 residues. CDR3 in amino acids: CASRPTSGGRDTQYF. In nucleotides, the CDR3 is TGTGCCAGCAGGCCTACTAGCGGGGGACGAGATACGCAGTATTTT.

The J gene is TRBJ1-3, the V gene TRBV11-3, with 9 nucleotides matching TRBD1. V gave up 8 bases and J gave up 0 bases; unmatched junction bases: 8. The CDR3 has 16 residues. The germline V gene encodes CDR1 SGHNT and CDR2 YENEEA. CDR3 residues: CASVQGALDSGNTIYF. CDR3 in DNA: TGTGCCAGCGTACAGGGGGCGCTTGACTCTGGAAACACCATATATTTT.

This chain uses TRBV5-1 with TRBJ2-3; 9 nucleotides line up with TRBD2. The J segment lost 3 bases and the V segment lost 1 base, leaving 6 bases of the junction unmatched. CDR1 and CDR2 (germline): SGHRS, YFSETQ. The CDR3 sequence is 16 residues long. CDR3 residues: CASSLITAGGTDTQYF. As DNA, the CDR3 is TGCGCCAGCAGCTTGATTACGGCGGGGGGGACAGATACGCAGTATTTT.

This chain's CDR3 is CASSFGRNLGQGASYEQYF. The CDR3 DNA is TGTGCCAGCAGCTTTGGAAGGAACCTCGGACAGGGGGCCTCCTACGAGCAGTACTTC. V and J are TRBV7-9 and TRBJ2-7, with TRBD1 matching 11 bases. The CDR3 runs 19 residues. The trim removed 3 bases at V and 0 bases at J, leaving 13 bases unmatched. Per germline, CDR1 SEHNR and CDR2 FQNEAQ (reference sequence).

V gene TRBV29-1 combines with J gene TRBJ2-5; tentatively, D is TRBD1 or TRBD2 (5 bases each). V lost 5 bases to trimming and J lost 0 bases, with 16 bases between them. This CDR3 is 15 amino acids long. The germline CDR1 and CDR2 sequences are SQVTM and ANQGSEA. In DNA form, the CDR3 reads TGCAGCGTTAATGAGGGGTCGAGTTACCAAGAGACCCAGTACTTC. It yields the protein CSVNEGSSYQETQYF.

Only a few counts were recorded for this clone. J is TRBJ1-1 and V is TRBV5-4; D gene ambiguous. Per germline, CDR1 SGHNT and CDR2 YYREEE (reference sequence). This CDR3 is built from 13 residues. V lost 4 bases and J 1 base, leaving 8 bases between the germline ends. The CDR3 sequence is CASSVAPNTEAFF. The CDR3 DNA sequence: TGTGCCAGCAGCGTGGCCCCGAACACTGAAGCTTTCTTT.

This chain links TRBV5-6 with TRBJ2-3; 7 nucleotides line up with TRBD1. The ends lost 3 bases at V and 0 bases at J; junction bases unmatched: 7. Germline assignment: CDR1 SGHDT and CDR2 YYEEEE. The CDR3 extends over 16 amino acids. The CDR3 DNA sequence: TGTGCCAGCAGCTCCCTCCGGGACAGAAGCACAGATACGCAGTATTTT. Translation: CASSSLRDRSTDTQYF.